This T cell receptor (beta chain) came from a study of glioma-infiltrating T cells. This clonotype was counted between two and nine times. Amplification of TCR alpha and beta CDR3 regions from RNA used iRepertoire nested multiplex PCR. TCRdb itself ran the multiplex PCR reads through MiXCR, one entry per CDR3 protein. The sample lists around 100,000 distinct CDR3 sequences, about 30% seen once, with approximately 43% in the top ten. This CDR3 has 19 residues. The ends lost 1 base at V and 3 bases at J; junction bases unmatched: 15. Germline V gene data show CDR1 as SGHTA and CDR2 as FQGTGA. The sequence came from a human donor with low-grade glioma or glioblastoma, undergoing nonglioma brain surgery, or in good health (not recorded which). The chain employs TRBV7-3 and TRBJ2-3, with 8 bases aligning to TRBD2. The sample taken for sequencing was glioma tissue, nonneoplastic brain tissue, or PBMCs (not recorded which). CDR3 protein: CASSLKSPGVSGATDTQYF. The CDR3 nucleotides read TGTGCCAGCAGCTTAAAATCCCCGGGCGTTAGCGGGGCAACAGATACGCAGTATTTT.